Each of the 8 T cell receptor beta chains below was sequenced from the same sample in a study of shared clonotypes between healthy human individuals. Assay used: immunoSEQ multiplex PCR; TCRdb lists only in-frame clones, some missing. Seen here are about 680,000 clones, 60% to 75% observed once, and the top ten hold 1.5% to 2%. Sequencing used memory CD4+ T cells sorted from blood. Subset of the sample: CD45RA-negative fraction. The receptors derive from a woman in her thirties in good health.

The J gene is TRBJ2-2, the V gene TRBV7-6; D unclear. There are 12 residues in the CDR3. The germline gives CDR1 SGHVS, CDR2 FNYEAQ. V shed 5 bases and J shed 5 bases, with 6 bases lying between them. The chain's CDR3 is CASSPLTGELFF. DNA of the CDR3: TGTGCCAGCAGCCCCTTGACCGGGGAGCTGTTTTTT.

The genes are TRBV27 and TRBJ1-1, with D possibly TRBD1 on 5 matching bases. The germline gives CDR1 MNHEY, CDR2 SMNVEV (reference sequence). This CDR3 comprises 14 residues. Trimming took 6 bases from V and 3 from J, leaving 14 bases between them. The CDR3 sequence is CASSPGGVDTEAFF. CDR3 sequence (DNA): TGTGCCAGCAGCCCGGGGGGTGTGGACACTGAAGCTTTCTTT.

As to this clone: Being one base from a much bigger clone, this may be a read error. Other DNA sequences in the sample encode the same CDR3. The chain carries TRBV5-1 and TRBJ2-1, with 13 nucleotides matching TRBD2. The germline gives CDR1 SGHRS, CDR2 YFSETQ. The V gene end was trimmed by 5 bases and the J gene end by 4 bases; junction bases not matched to a gene: 0. The CDR3 is 14 amino acids. CDR3 protein: CASRLAGGYNEQFF. The CDR3 DNA is TGCGCCAGCAGACTAGCGGGAGGGTACAATGAGCAGTTCTTC.

CDR3 amino acids: CASSGTGGYQPQHF. The CDR3 DNA is TGTGCCAGTAGCGGGACAGGGGGGTATCAGCCCCAGCATTTT. The genes are TRBV19 and TRBJ1-5, with TRBD1 matching over 11 bases. CDR3 length: 14 residues. The germline V gene has CDR1 LNHDA and CDR2 SQIVND (reference sequence). Trimming took 6 bases from V and 5 from J; bases not matched to a gene: 3.

In the case of this clone: The identical CDR3 is also encoded by other nucleotide sequences in the sample. This chain joins TRBV6-1 and TRBJ1-1; the D is unclear. V dropped 4 bases and J dropped 1 base, with 10 bases sitting between them. The CDR3 consists of 14 residues. The germline CDR1 and CDR2 sequences are MNHNS and SASEGT. The CDR3 spells CASSARGPNTEAFF. Written as DNA, the CDR3 is TGTGCCAGCAGTGCACGAGGCCCGAACACTGAAGCTTTCTTT.

This clone was counted between two and nine times. The chain employs TRBV2 and TRBJ1-2; 7 bases match TRBD1. The V and J ends lost 7 bases and 3 bases, in that order; junction bases with no gene match: 8. Germline V CDR1 and CDR2: SNHLY, FYNNEI. The CDR3 length is 14 residues. The CDR3 region has the DNA TGTGCCAGCACCTATGGGGGACAGTACTATGGCTACACCTTC. Translated: CASTYGGQYYGYTF.

This chain links TRBV19 with TRBJ2-7; weak D call: TRBD1 (6 bases). CDR3 size: 13 residues. Trimming stripped 6 bases from V and 4 bases from J, with 13 bases between. The germline V gene encodes CDR1 LNHDA and CDR2 SQIVND (reference sequence). DNA of the CDR3: TGTGCCAGTAGGGACAGTAGTCGGTACGAGCAGTACTTC. Residues: CASRDSSRYEQYF. Full variable domain (missing parts from reference TRBV19 and TRBJ2-7): DGGITQSPKYLFRKEGQNVTLSCEQNLNHDAMYWYRQDPGQGLRLIYYSQIVNDFQKGDIAEGYSVSREKKESFPLTVTSAQKNPTAFYLCASRDSSRYEQYFGPGTRLTVT.

This chain connects TRBV28 to TRBJ2-7; 8 bases agree with TRBD1. V dropped 1 base and J dropped 0; count of bases not matched to a gene: 17. CDR1 MDHEN and CDR2 SYDVKM come from the germline V gene. CDR3 length equals 20 residues. This CDR3 reads CASSLFGAGGTGGFSYEQYF. Here the CDR3 DNA reads TGTGCCAGCAGTTTATTTGGGGCCGGTGGAACAGGGGGTTTCTCCTACGAGCAGTACTTC.